The T cell receptor (beta chain) described here comes from a study of blood T cell repertoires in COVID-19. The wider study: Acute-phase and convalescent COVID-19 samples originated in the United States, Italy and Spain. T cells, B-cell-depleted T cells, or PBMCs supplied cDNA or gDNA.

Germline values: CDR1 SGHTA, CDR2 FQGNSA. Trimming stripped 4 bases from V and 4 bases from J, with 11 bases between. The length of the CDR3 is 14 residues. Authors' data handling: The assay estimated nucleated cells by amplifying reference gene primers. Profiling relied on immunoSEQ multiplex PCR, and the TCRdb table lists in-frame clones only, not all of them. Clonal size and the V and J genes are those of that table, whereas D and trimming came from the DNA. This table has around 190,000 clones, 60% to 85% appearing once. The material sequenced was peripheral blood. This receptor was taken from a woman in her fifties or sixties with active or convalescent COVID-19. The rearrangement uses TRBV7-2 and TRBJ1-5; D possibly corresponds to TRBD1 (6 bases). CDR3 amino acids: CASSSTGSNQPQHF. In DNA, the CDR3 is TGTGCCAGCAGCTCTACAGGGAGTAATCAGCCCCAGCATTTT.